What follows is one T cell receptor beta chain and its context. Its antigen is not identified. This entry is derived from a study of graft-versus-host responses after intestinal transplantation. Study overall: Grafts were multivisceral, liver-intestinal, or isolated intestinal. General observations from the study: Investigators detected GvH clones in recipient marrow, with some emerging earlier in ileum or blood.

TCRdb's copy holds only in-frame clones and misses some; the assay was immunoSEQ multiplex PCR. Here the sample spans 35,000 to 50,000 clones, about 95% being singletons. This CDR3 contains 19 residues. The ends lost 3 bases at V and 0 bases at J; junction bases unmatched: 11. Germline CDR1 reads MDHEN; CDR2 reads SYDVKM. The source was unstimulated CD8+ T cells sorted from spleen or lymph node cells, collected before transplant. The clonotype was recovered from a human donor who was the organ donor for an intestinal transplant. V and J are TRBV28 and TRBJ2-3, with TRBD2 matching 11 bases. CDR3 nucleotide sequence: TGTGCCAGCAGTTTCCCTCCCCTAGCGGGGGGACAGAGCACAGATACGCAGTATTTT. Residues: CASSFPPLAGGQSTDTQYF.